This TCR beta chain was identified during a study of CD8 T cells in ankylosing spondylitis. Points from the study as a whole: There was a TCR beta motif, made of several highly homologous variants, that appeared characteristic of ankylosing spondylitis blood.

Points on this clonotype: Its antigen is not known.

Quantitative 5'-RACE with molecular barcodes generated TCR beta libraries. Via MiXCR, TCRdb re-called the 5' RACE reads, giving one row per CDR3 protein. The sample contains about 360,000 distinct CDR3 sequences, roughly 22% of which appear only once. Trimming took 5 bases from V and 3 from J, leaving 11 bases between them. The CDR3 consists of 13 residues. Germline assignment: CDR1 SEHNR and CDR2 FQNEAQ (reference sequence). Sequenced: blood, either unsorted or a sorted T cell fraction (not recorded which). The gene calls are TRBV7-9 and TRBJ2-7; D is unresolved. The clonotype originates from a male donor with ankylosing spondylitis or in good health (not recorded which). In nucleotides, the CDR3 is TGTGCCAGCAGCCCCCTGGCCCTCTACGAGCAGTACTTC. Its protein is CASSPLALYEQYF.